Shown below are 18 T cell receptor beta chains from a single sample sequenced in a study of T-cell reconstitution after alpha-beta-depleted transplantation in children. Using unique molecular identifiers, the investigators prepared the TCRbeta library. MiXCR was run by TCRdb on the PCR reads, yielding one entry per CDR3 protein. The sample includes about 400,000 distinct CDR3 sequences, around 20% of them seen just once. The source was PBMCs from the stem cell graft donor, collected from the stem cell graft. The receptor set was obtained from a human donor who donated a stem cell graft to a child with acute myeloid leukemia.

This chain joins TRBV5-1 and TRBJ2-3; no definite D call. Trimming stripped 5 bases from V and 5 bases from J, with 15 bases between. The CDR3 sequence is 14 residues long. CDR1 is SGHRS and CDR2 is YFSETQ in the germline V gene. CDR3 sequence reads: CASSSTRWGDTQYF. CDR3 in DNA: TGCGCCAGCAGTTCGACTCGATGGGGAGATACGCAGTATTTT.

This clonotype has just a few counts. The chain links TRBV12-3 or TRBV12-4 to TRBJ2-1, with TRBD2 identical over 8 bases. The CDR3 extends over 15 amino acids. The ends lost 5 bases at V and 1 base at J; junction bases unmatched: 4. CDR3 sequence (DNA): TGTGCCAGCAGTGTTAGCGGGAATTCCTACAATGAGCAGTTCTTC. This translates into CASSVSGNSYNEQFF.

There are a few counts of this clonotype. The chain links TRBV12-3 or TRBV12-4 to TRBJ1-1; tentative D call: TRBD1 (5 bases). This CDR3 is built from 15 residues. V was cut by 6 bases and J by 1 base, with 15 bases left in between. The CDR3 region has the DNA TGTGCCAGCAGCCCTGGGAGGGGTACGAACACTGAAGCTTTCTTT. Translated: CASSPGRGTNTEAFF.

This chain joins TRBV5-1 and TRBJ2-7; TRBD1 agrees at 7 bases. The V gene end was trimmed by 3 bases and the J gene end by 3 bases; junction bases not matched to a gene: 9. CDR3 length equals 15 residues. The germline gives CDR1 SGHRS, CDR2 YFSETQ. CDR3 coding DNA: TGCGCCAGCAGCTGGATACAGGGGATGTACTACGAGCAGTACTTC. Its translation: CASSWIQGMYYEQYF.

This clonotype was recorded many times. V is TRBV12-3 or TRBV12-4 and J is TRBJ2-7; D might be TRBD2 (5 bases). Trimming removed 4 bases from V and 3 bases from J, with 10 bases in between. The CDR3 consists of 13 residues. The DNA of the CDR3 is TGTGCCAGCAGTTCGACGGGGTACTACGAGCAGTACTTC. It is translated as CASSSTGYYEQYF.

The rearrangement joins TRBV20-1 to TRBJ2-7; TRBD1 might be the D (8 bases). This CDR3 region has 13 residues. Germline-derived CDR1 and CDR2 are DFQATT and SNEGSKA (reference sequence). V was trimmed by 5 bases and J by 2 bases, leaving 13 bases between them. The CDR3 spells CSADRGGTYEQYF. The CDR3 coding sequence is TGCAGTGCTGACAGGGGAGGGACCTACGAGCAGTACTTC.

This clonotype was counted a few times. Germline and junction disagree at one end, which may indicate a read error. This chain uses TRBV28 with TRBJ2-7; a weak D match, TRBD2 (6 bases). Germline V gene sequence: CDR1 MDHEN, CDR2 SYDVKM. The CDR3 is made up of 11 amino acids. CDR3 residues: CASSLAGLREF. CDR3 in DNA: TGTGCCAGCAGTTTGGCGGGATTGAGGGAATTC.

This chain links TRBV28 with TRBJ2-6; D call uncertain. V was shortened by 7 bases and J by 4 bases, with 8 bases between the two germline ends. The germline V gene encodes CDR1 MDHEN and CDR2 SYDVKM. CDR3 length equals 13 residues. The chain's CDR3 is CASIGEGANVLTF. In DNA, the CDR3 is TGTGCCAGCATAGGCGAGGGGGCCAACGTCCTGACTTTC.

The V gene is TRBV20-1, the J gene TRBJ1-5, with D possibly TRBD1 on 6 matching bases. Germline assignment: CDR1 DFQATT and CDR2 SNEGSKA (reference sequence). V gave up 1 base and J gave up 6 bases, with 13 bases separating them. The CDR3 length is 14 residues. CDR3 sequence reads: CSARAWQGIQPQHF. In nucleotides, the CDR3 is TGCAGTGCTAGAGCTTGGCAGGGGATTCAGCCCCAGCATTTT.

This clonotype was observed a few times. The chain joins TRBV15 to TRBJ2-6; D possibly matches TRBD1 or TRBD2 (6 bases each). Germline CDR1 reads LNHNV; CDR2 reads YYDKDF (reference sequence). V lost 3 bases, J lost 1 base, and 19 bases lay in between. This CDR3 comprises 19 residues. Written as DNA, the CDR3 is TGTGCCACCAGCAGGGGAGGACAGATGGGGATTTCTGGGGCCAACGTCCTGACTTTC. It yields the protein CATSRGGQMGISGANVLTF.

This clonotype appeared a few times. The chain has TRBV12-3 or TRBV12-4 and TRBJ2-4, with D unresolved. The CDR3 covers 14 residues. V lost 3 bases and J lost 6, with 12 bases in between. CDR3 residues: CASSFGQSLNIQYF. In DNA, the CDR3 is TGTGCCAGCAGTTTTGGGCAGAGCCTAAACATTCAGTACTTC.

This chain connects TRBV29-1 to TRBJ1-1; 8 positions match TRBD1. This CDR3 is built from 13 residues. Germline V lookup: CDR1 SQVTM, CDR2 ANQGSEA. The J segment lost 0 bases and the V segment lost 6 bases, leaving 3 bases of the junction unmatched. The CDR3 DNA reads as TGCAGCGTGACAGGGGCCGTGAACACTGAAGCTTTCTTT. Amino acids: CSVTGAVNTEAFF.

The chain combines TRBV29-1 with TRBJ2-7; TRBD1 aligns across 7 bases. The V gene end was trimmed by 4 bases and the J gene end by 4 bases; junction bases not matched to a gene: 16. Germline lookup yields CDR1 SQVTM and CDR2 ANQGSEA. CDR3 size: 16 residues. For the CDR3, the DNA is TGCAGCGTTGGTGCCGGAACAGGGGCCCTAAGGTACGAGCAGTACTTC. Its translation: CSVGAGTGALRYEQYF.

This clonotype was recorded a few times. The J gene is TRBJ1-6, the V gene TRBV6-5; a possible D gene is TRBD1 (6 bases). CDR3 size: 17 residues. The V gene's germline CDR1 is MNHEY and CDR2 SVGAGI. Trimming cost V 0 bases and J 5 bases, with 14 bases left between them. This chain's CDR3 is CASSYSPAAGDNSPLHF. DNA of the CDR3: TGTGCCAGCAGTTACTCCCCTGCGGCAGGGGATAATTCACCCCTCCACTTT.

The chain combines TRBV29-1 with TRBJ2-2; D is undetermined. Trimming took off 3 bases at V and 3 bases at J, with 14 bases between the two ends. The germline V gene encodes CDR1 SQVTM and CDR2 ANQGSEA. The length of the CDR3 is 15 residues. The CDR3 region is CSVDPGGRDTGELFF. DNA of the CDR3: TGCAGCGTTGACCCCGGCGGTAGAGACACCGGGGAGCTGTTTTTT.

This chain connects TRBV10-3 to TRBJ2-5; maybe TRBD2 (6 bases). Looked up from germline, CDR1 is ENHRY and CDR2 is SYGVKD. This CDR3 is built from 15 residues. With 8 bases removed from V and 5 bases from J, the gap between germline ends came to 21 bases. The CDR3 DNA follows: TGTGCCATCGACGATGGGGGAGGAGATTGGGAGACCCAGTACTTC. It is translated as CAIDDGGGDWETQYF.

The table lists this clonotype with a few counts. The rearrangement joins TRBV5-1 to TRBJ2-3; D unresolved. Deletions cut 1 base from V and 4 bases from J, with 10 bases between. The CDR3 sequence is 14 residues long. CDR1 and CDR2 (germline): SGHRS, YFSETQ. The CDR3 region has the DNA TGCGCCAGCAGCTTGTTGGGTCGCCCAGATACGCAGTATTTT. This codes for CASSLLGRPDTQYF.

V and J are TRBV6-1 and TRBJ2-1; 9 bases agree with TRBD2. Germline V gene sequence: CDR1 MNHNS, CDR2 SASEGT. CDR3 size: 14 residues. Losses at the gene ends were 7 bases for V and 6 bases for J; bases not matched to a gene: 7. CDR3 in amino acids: CASNSGSRGNEQFF. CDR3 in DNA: TGTGCCAGCAATAGCGGGAGTCGGGGCAATGAGCAGTTCTTC.